These 19 T cell receptor beta chains share one sample of origin, sequenced in a study of T cell responses to AZD1222 COVID-19 vaccine. Method: immunoSEQ multiplex PCR; TCRdb's copy keeps in-frame clones and lacks some. This table holds around 110,000 clones, more than 85% found once. Material: peripheral blood, obtained on day 0 of AZD1222 vaccination. These receptors were taken from an adult in good health.

This rearrangement joins TRBV28 to TRBJ1-5; 11 bases agree with TRBD1. V was clipped by 8 bases and J by 0 bases; unmatched bases: 3. CDR3 length: 15 amino acids. CDR1 and CDR2 (germline): MDHEN, SYDVKM. Written as DNA, the CDR3 is TGTGCCAGCGGGACAGGGGGGAATAGCAATCAGCCCCAGCATTTT. Protein sequence: CASGTGGNSNQPQHF.

The chain links TRBV7-9 to TRBJ1-1; unclear D gene. This CDR3 contains 15 residues. Deletions cut 5 bases from V and 3 bases from J, with 16 bases between. Germline CDR1 and CDR2: SEHNR and FQNEAQ (reference sequence). The CDR3 DNA is TGTGCCAGCAGCCTCCCTGGATATACTGACACTGAAGCTTTCTTT. It specifies CASSLPGYTDTEAFF.

V usage is TRBV7-3 and J usage is TRBJ2-1; D is undetermined. Trimming removed 2 bases from V and 0 bases from J, with 11 bases in between. Germline CDR1 is SGHTA and CDR2 is FQGTGA. The CDR3 length is 16 residues. The CDR3 DNA reads TGTGCCAGCAGCTTAGGGCAGCCGAGCTCCTACAATGAGCAGTTCTTC. Translation: CASSLGQPSSYNEQFF.

In this sample, this clone turned up a few times. The chain employs TRBV29-1 and TRBJ2-2; 12 positions agree with TRBD1. Germline assignment: CDR1 SQVTM and CDR2 ANQGSEA. CDR3 size: 14 residues. V dropped 6 bases and J dropped 7; count of bases not matched to a gene: 6. In nucleotides, the CDR3 is TGCAGCGTCCCGGGACAGGGGGCCGACGGGGAGCTGTTTTTT. Residues: CSVPGQGADGELFF.

This clone was found a few times. The CDR3 coding sequence is TGTGCCTGGAATGGACCCGGAGAAGCTTTCTTT. Protein sequence: CAWNGPGEAFF. The genes are TRBV30 and TRBJ1-1, with D unresolved. CDR1 GTSNPN and CDR2 SVGIG come from the germline V gene (reference sequence). Trimming cost V 4 bases and J 8 bases, with 11 bases left between them. This CDR3 region has 11 residues.

The chain is built from TRBV5-8 and TRBJ1-1; D unclear. The CDR3 is 12 residues long. Trimming shortened V by 4 bases and J by 6 bases, and 10 bases separated the two germline ends. The germline CDR1 and CDR2 sequences are SGHTS and YDEGEE. The CDR3 is CASSRRAPEAFF. CDR3 sequence (DNA): TGTGCCAGCAGCCGAAGAGCCCCTGAAGCTTTCTTT.

This chain uses TRBV10-2 with TRBJ2-7, with TRBD2 matching over 8 bases. Trimming cost V 4 bases and J 5 bases; bases outside gene matches: 10. Germline CDR1 reads WSHSY; CDR2 reads SAAADI. This CDR3 has 15 residues. CDR3 bases: TGCGCCAGCAGTGGCATCCGGGAGGGAACCGACGAGCAGTACTTC. It codes for CASSGIREGTDEQYF.

This chain joins TRBV27 and TRBJ1-6; the D is unclear. The CDR3 covers 17 residues. V lost 5 bases and J 6 bases, leaving 20 bases between the germline ends. CDR1 is MNHEY and CDR2 is SMNVEV in the germline V gene (reference sequence). The CDR3 loop reads CASSVNFRFAINSPLHF. For the CDR3, the DNA is TGTGCCAGCAGTGTAAACTTCAGGTTTGCGATTAATTCACCCCTCCACTTT.

Ten or more counts support this clone. The chain combines TRBV7-9 with TRBJ2-1, with 10 bases identical to TRBD2. CDR1 and CDR2 (germline): SEHNR, FQNEAQ (reference sequence). The V and J ends lost 6 bases and 4 bases, in that order; junction bases with no gene match: 6. There are 15 residues in the CDR3. CDR3 sequence: CASRPGTSVYNEQFF. CDR3 in DNA: TGTGCCAGCAGGCCCGGGACTAGCGTATACAATGAGCAGTTCTTC.

The chain carries TRBV5-1 and TRBJ1-1; D gene ambiguous. Germline loops: CDR1 SGHRS, CDR2 YFSETQ. V shed 1 base and J shed 1 base, with 5 bases lying between them. The CDR3 contains 13 residues. For the CDR3, the DNA is TGCGCCAGCAGCTTGCAGGCGAACACTGAAGCTTTCTTT. Its translation is CASSLQANTEAFF.

This chain connects TRBV10-3 to TRBJ1-4, with 8 bases lining up with TRBD1. The J segment lost 4 bases and the V segment lost 6 bases, leaving 1 base of the junction unmatched. The CDR3 runs 13 residues. Germline V gene data show CDR1 as ENHRY and CDR2 as SYGVKD. The CDR3 here is CAIRGQGNEKLFF. The CDR3 region has the DNA TGTGCCATCAGAGGACAGGGTAATGAAAAACTGTTTTTT.

The CDR3 loop reads CASRDIQGGETQYF. The CDR3 coding sequence is TGTGCCAGCAGGGACATACAGGGGGGAGAGACCCAGTACTTC. This chain uses TRBV7-2 with TRBJ2-5; TRBD1 agrees at 8 bases. Germline V gene lookup returns CDR1 SGHTA and CDR2 FQGNSA. The CDR3 length is 14 residues. V was pared by 6 bases and J by 4 bases, with 7 bases of the junction left unmatched.

CDR3 coding DNA: TGCGCCAGCAGCTTGTGGGGCGGAGAGTATGAGGCAGATACGCAGTATTTT. Translation: CASSLWGGEYEADTQYF. The V call is TRBV5-1, the J call TRBJ2-3; a weak D match, TRBD1 (5 bases). This CDR3 contains 17 residues. The germline V gene encodes CDR1 SGHRS and CDR2 YFSETQ. Deletions cut 1 base from V and 4 bases from J, with 19 bases between.

V gene TRBV7-3 combines with J gene TRBJ2-7, with 9 bases lining up with TRBD1. This CDR3 has 14 residues. Trimming cost V 2 bases and J 2 bases; bases outside gene matches: 1. CDR1 and CDR2 from the germline V gene are SGHTA and FQGTGA. The CDR3 coding sequence is TGTGCCAGCAGCTTAGACAGGGGGGCCTACGAGCAGTACTTC. Protein sequence: CASSLDRGAYEQYF.

This clone was counted between two and nine times. The V and J genes are TRBV27 and TRBJ2-5, with 11 nucleotides matching TRBD2. This CDR3 has 16 residues. Germline V lookup: CDR1 MNHEY, CDR2 SMNVEV (reference sequence). V trimming: 5 bases; J trimming: 1 base; junction bases outside the gene matches: 6. The DNA of the CDR3 is TGTGCCAGCAGTCCCTTAGCGGGGGGGCCCCAAGAGACCCAGTACTTC. It codes for CASSPLAGGPQETQYF.

The CDR3 sequence: CASSLAGRSRTEAFF. As DNA, the CDR3 is TGTGCCAGCAGCTTGGCGGGCCGCAGCCGGACTGAAGCTTTCTTT. The chain couples TRBV5-4 to TRBJ1-1; D unresolved. V was cut by 0 bases and J by 5 bases, with 14 bases left in between. CDR1 is SGHNT and CDR2 is YYREEE in the germline V gene (reference sequence). The CDR3 length is 15 residues.

The chain joins TRBV15 to TRBJ1-2; 7 positions agree with TRBD1. The CDR3 sequence is 16 residues long. V trimming: 0 bases; J trimming: 8 bases; junction bases outside the gene matches: 12. Germline-derived CDR1 and CDR2 are LNHNV and YYDKDF (reference sequence). CDR3 DNA sequence: TGTGCCACCAGCAGAGATTTCCCCATACAGGGGAGAGGCTACACCTTC. Its translation: CATSRDFPIQGRGYTF.

The chain links TRBV7-8 to TRBJ2-1, with D unclear. CDR1 is SGHVS and CDR2 is FQNEAQ in the germline V gene. V lost 4 bases to trimming and J lost 4 bases, with 14 bases between them. CDR3 size: 15 residues. This chain's CDR3 is CASSSDRALYNEQFF. CDR3 in DNA: TGTGCCAGCAGCTCGGACCGGGCCTTGTACAATGAGCAGTTCTTC. Full variable domain (rest looked up from reference TRBV7-8 and TRBJ2-1): GAGVSQSPRYKVAKRGQDVALRCDPISGHVSLFWYQQALGQGPEFLTYFQNEAQLDKSGLPSDRFFAERPEGSVSTLKIQRTQQEDSAVYLCASSSDRALYNEQFFGPGTRLTVL.

This chain joins TRBV12-3 or TRBV12-4 and TRBJ2-7; D is unresolved. V was clipped by 3 bases and J by 2 bases, with 5 bases between them. The CDR3 is 12 amino acids. The CDR3 DNA reads as TGTGCCAGCAGTTTCGGCCCCTACGAGCAGTACTTC. As protein: CASSFGPYEQYF.